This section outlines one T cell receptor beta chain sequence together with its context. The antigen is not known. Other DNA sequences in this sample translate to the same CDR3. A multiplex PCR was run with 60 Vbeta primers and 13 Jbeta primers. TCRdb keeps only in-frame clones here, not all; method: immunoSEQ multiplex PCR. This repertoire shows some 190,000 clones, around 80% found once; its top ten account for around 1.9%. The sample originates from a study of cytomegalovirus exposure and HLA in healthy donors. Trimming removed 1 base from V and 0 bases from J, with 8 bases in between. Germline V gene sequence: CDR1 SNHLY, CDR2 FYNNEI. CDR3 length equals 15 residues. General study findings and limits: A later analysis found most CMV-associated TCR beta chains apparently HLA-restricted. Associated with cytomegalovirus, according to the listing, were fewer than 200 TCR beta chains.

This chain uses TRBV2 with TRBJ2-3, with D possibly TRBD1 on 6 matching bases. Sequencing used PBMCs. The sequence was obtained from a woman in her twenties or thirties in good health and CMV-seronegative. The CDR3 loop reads CASSEEGTSTDTQYF. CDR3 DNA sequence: TGTGCCAGCAGTGAAGAGGGGACAAGCACAGATACGCAGTATTTT.